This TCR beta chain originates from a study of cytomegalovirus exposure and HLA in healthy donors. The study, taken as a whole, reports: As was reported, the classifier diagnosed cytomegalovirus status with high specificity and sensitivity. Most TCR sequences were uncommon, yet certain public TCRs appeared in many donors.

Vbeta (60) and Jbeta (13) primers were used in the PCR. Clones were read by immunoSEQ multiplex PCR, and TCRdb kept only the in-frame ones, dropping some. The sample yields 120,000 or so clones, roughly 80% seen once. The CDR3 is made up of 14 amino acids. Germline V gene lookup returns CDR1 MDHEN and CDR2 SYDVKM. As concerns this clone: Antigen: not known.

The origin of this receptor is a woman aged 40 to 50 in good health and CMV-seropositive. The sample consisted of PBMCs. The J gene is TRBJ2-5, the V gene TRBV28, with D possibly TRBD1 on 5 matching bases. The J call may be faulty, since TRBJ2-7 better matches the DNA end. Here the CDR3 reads CASSIDRAYYEQYF. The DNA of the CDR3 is TGTGCCAGCAGTATAGACAGAGCCTATTACGAGCAGTACTTC.